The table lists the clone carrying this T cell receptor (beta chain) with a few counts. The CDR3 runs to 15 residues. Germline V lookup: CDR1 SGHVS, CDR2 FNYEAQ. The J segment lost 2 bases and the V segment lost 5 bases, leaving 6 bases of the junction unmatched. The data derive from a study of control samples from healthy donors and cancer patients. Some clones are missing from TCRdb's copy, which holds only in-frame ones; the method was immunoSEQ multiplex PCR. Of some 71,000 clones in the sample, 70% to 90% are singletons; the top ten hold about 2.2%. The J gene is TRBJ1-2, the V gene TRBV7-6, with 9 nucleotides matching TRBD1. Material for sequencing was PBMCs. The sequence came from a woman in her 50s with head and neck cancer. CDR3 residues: CASSPGTGMNYGYTF. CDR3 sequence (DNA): TGTGCCAGCAGCCCGGGGACAGGGATGAACTATGGCTACACCTTC.